Below are 29 T cell receptor beta chains sequenced from a single sample in a study of monozygotic twins with inflammatory bowel disease. TCRdb reworked the 5' RACE reads into one entry per CDR3 protein, no DNA. The sample includes fewer than 350,000 distinct CDR3 sequences. The sequencing input was blood. The receptors stem from a human donor with ulcerative colitis or Crohn's disease, or a healthy co-twin of an affected twin (not recorded which).

The rearrangement uses TRBV24-1 and TRBJ2-1; TCRdb lists TRBD2, though no DNA is available to test this call. CDR1 KGHDR and CDR2 SFDVKD come from the germline V gene. This CDR3 comprises 13 residues. CDR3 sequence reads: CATQRDPYNEQFF.

V usage is TRBV5-6 and J usage is TRBJ2-3; TCRdb calls TRBD1, which cannot be checked without DNA. Germline CDR1 and CDR2: SGHDT and YYEEEE. The CDR3 has 16 amino acids. The chain's CDR3 is CASSPAPLRPPDTQYF.

The chain recombines TRBV3-1 with TRBJ2-7. From germline, CDR1 is LGHDT and CDR2 YNNKEL (reference sequence). This CDR3 has 12 amino acids. The CDR3 reads CASSQDWQKQYF.

V gene TRBV19 combines with J gene TRBJ1-5. Germline assignment: CDR1 LNHDA and CDR2 SQIVND (reference sequence). The CDR3 length is 14 residues. CDR3 region: CASSMGGVDQPQHF.

This chain connects TRBV18 to TRBJ2-3. Looked up from germline, CDR1 is KGHSH and CDR2 is LQKENI. The CDR3 is 16 amino acids. CDR3 loop: CASSPIRSPPTDTQYF.

The chain carries TRBV12-3 or TRBV12-4 and TRBJ2-3. The CDR3 runs 14 residues. The CDR3 sequence: CASSFLSDRDTQYF.

The chain is built from TRBV28 and TRBJ1-2; the TRBD1 assignment by TCRdb is unverifiable without DNA. The CDR3 spans 16 residues. CDR1 and CDR2 from the germline V gene are MDHEN and SYDVKM. The CDR3 region is CASSETGFKEGYGYTF.

V and J are TRBV6-5 and TRBJ2-4; the TCRdb call, TRBD2, lacks DNA for checking. The germline V gene encodes CDR1 MNHEY and CDR2 SVGAGI. The CDR3 is 11 amino acids. Here the CDR3 reads CASSRGLDQYF.

CDR3 residues: CASTMGGPANSPLHF. V is TRBV7-2 and J is TRBJ1-6; TCRdb gives TRBD1 as the D gene, but with no DNA this cannot be confirmed. CDR3 length: 15 amino acids. Germline CDR1 SGHTA, CDR2 FQGNSA.

V gene TRBV11-1 combines with J gene TRBJ1-4; TCRdb outputs TRBD1, but without DNA this stays unchecked. The V gene's germline CDR1 is SGHAT and CDR2 FQDESV (reference sequence). This CDR3 comprises 19 residues. The CDR3 region is CASSLVPFGGAATNEKLFF.

The CDR3 here is CAAGPGALEKLFF. The chain couples TRBV19 to TRBJ1-4; without DNA, the TCRdb call of TRBD1 cannot be checked. Germline V lookup: CDR1 LNHDA, CDR2 SQIVND (reference sequence). The CDR3 extends over 13 amino acids.

This chain connects TRBV28 to TRBJ2-5; checking the TCRdb D call of TRBD2 is not possible without DNA. Germline CDR1 is MDHEN and CDR2 is SYDVKM. The CDR3 covers 14 residues. The CDR3: CASSWRGGQETQYF.

The gene calls are TRBV7-2 and TRBJ2-1. CDR3 length: 17 residues. The V gene's germline CDR1 is SGHTA and CDR2 FQGNSA. This CDR3 is CASSRNVRTGAYNEQFF.

V usage is TRBV5-1 and J usage is TRBJ2-5; TCRdb's D call of TRBD1 is untestable without DNA. This CDR3 has 14 amino acids. The germline V gene has CDR1 SGHRS and CDR2 YFSETQ. The CDR3 is CASSLGAARETQYF.

The gene calls are TRBV27 and TRBJ2-7; TCRdb returns TRBD1, unconfirmable since there is no DNA. From germline, CDR1 is MNHEY and CDR2 SMNVEV (reference sequence). CDR3 length equals 14 residues. The CDR3 loop is CASSPGDKLYEQYF.

This chain connects TRBV19 to TRBJ1-5. Germline V gene lookup returns CDR1 LNHDA and CDR2 SQIVND (reference sequence). There are 12 residues in the CDR3. CDR3 protein: CASSIERQPQHF.

The chain recombines TRBV29-1 with TRBJ2-2; lacking DNA, the TRBD2 call made by TCRdb goes unchecked. This CDR3 is 14 amino acids long. The germline gives CDR1 SQVTM, CDR2 ANQGSEA. The CDR3 loop reads CSVSGLLNTGELFF.

The chain employs TRBV19 and TRBJ2-3; TCRdb outputs TRBD2, but without DNA this stays unchecked. The CDR3 extends over 15 amino acids. The germline V gene encodes CDR1 LNHDA and CDR2 SQIVND (reference sequence). The CDR3 loop reads CASSTIAGGSDTQYF.

This chain links TRBV5-1 with TRBJ2-5; the TCRdb D gene call, TRBD2, has no DNA to confirm it. This CDR3 has 15 residues. Germline assignment: CDR1 SGHRS and CDR2 YFSETQ. The chain's CDR3 is CASSPPGGSQETQYF.

The chain combines TRBV12-3 or TRBV12-4 with TRBJ2-7; the TRBD1 assignment by TCRdb is unverifiable without DNA. The CDR3 has 14 residues. The CDR3 sequence is CASSLVGGLDEQYF.

The chain has TRBV5-1 and TRBJ2-5; absent DNA, TCRdb's TRBD1 call cannot be checked. Germline V gene sequence: CDR1 SGHRS, CDR2 YFSETQ. The CDR3 has 15 residues. The CDR3 is CASSLGTGGEETQYF.

J is TRBJ2-1 and V is TRBV29-1; no DNA is available, so the TRBD2 call from TCRdb remains unchecked. The CDR3 extends over 15 amino acids. Germline lookup yields CDR1 SQVTM and CDR2 ANQGSEA. The CDR3: CSVRLQLAGPETTFF.

This chain links TRBV20-1 with TRBJ2-7; TCRdb's assignment of TRBD1 cannot be checked, as there is no DNA. The CDR3 loop spans 11 amino acids. Looked up from germline, CDR1 is DFQATT and CDR2 is SNEGSKA (reference sequence). CDR3 sequence reads: CSGGTGHEQYF.

CDR3: CSAKERGTGLYNEQFF. This rearrangement joins TRBV20-1 to TRBJ2-1; the D call of TRBD1 rests on TCRdb alone, since no DNA is present to check it. Germline V CDR1 and CDR2: DFQATT, SNEGSKA (reference sequence). The CDR3 is 16 amino acids.

The chain is built from TRBV7-8 and TRBJ2-3; TCRdb's D call, TRBD1, is unchecked because there is no DNA. The CDR3 covers 18 residues. Germline CDR1 and CDR2: SGHVS and FQNEAQ. The chain's CDR3 is CASSKTILQGTSADTQYF.

The rearrangement uses TRBV29-1 and TRBJ1-2; TCRdb's D gene call, TRBD1, goes unchecked for lack of DNA. The CDR3 has 13 residues. Germline V lookup: CDR1 SQVTM, CDR2 ANQGSEA. The CDR3 spells CSVNEGTGYGYTF.

Here the CDR3 reads CASSLVSTGGIQYF. The chain couples TRBV27 to TRBJ2-4; TCRdb calls TRBD1, which cannot be checked without DNA. The CDR3 is 14 residues long. Germline CDR1 reads MNHEY; CDR2 reads SMNVEV (reference sequence).

This chain links TRBV12-3 or TRBV12-4 with TRBJ1-2; lacking DNA, the TRBD1 call made by TCRdb goes unchecked. The CDR3 has 15 amino acids. CDR3 sequence reads: CASRPPGTGSYGYTF.

The V call is TRBV4-1, the J call TRBJ1-4. The germline V gene encodes CDR1 MGHRA and CDR2 YSYEKL. This CDR3 has 14 residues. The CDR3 here is CASSQDPIGEKLFF.